This is a list of T cell receptor beta chains from one sample in a study of immune cell composition in non-small cell lung cancer. Profiling relied on immunoSEQ multiplex PCR, and the TCRdb table lists in-frame clones only, not all of them. The sample lists roughly 4,100 clones, 65% to 75% occurring once. The sequenced sample was lung tumor tissue. The receptors originated from a human donor with non-small cell lung cancer. The CDR3 runs from the conserved cysteine through the conserved F or W. Each record gives: J gene, V gene, CDR3 length, clone size, D gene, CDR3 DNA, CDR3 protein. The D gene is left open where the match is weak. Some rows mark clone size as missing; the rest say once, few, many or name a class of expanded clone.

j_gene: TRBJ2-1
v_gene: TRBV29-1
len: 15
abundance: -
d_gene: -
CDR3nt: TGCAGCGTTGTCCCGACAGTTGATGCCTACAATGAGCAGTTCTTC
CDR3aa: CSVVPTVDAYNEQFF

j_gene: TRBJ2-3
v_gene: TRBV27
len: 14
abundance: -
d_gene: -
CDR3nt: TGTGCCAGCAGTGTGGGCAGAGGCACAGATACGCAGTATTTT
CDR3aa: CASSVGRGTDTQYF

j_gene: TRBJ2-3
v_gene: TRBV5-4
len: 15
abundance: -
d_gene: -
CDR3nt: TGTGCCAGCAGCTTTGGACAAGCTCCCAGGGATACGCAGTATTTT
CDR3aa: CASSFGQAPRDTQYF

j_gene: TRBJ2-7
v_gene: TRBV5-1
len: 15
abundance: -
d_gene: -
CDR3nt: TGCGCCAGCAGCTTGGGACAGGCCAACACCTACGAGCAGTACTTC
CDR3aa: CASSLGQANTYEQYF

j_gene: TRBJ1-5
v_gene: TRBV6-5
len: 14
abundance: -
d_gene: -
CDR3nt: TGTGCCAGCAGGCCCACAGGGACGCATCAGCCCCAGCATTTT
CDR3aa: CASRPTGTHQPQHF

j_gene: TRBJ2-1
v_gene: TRBV7-2
len: 15
abundance: -
d_gene: -
CDR3nt: TGTGCCAGCCTCAACGGACTAGGGGGGTACAATGAGCAGTTCTTC
CDR3aa: CASLNGLGGYNEQFF

j_gene: TRBJ2-2
v_gene: TRBV9
len: 13
abundance: -
d_gene: -
CDR3nt: TGTGCCAGCAGCGTGGCAGTGACCGGGGAGCTGTTTTTT
CDR3aa: CASSVAVTGELFF

j_gene: TRBJ2-7
v_gene: TRBV7-8
len: 16
abundance: -
d_gene: TRBD1
CDR3nt: TGTGCCAGCAGCTGGACTGTTACAGGGGATCCCTACGAGCAGTACTTC
CDR3aa: CASSWTVTGDPYEQYF

j_gene: TRBJ1-1
v_gene: TRBV7-3
len: 15
abundance: -
d_gene: TRBD1
CDR3nt: TGTGCCAGCAGCCTTACTACGGACAGGGGAGGTGAAGCTTTCTTT
CDR3aa: CASSLTTDRGGEAFF

j_gene: TRBJ1-5
v_gene: TRBV5-1
len: 15
abundance: -
d_gene: TRBD1
CDR3nt: TGCGCCAGCAGACCCGGGACAGTTAGCAATCAGCCCCAGCATTTT
CDR3aa: CASRPGTVSNQPQHF

j_gene: TRBJ2-7
v_gene: TRBV9
len: 14
abundance: -
d_gene: TRBD1
CDR3nt: TGTGCCAGCAGCTCGGGACAGGGGACCTACGAGCAGTACTTC
CDR3aa: CASSSGQGTYEQYF

j_gene: TRBJ1-2
v_gene: TRBV2
len: 16
abundance: -
d_gene: -
CDR3nt: TGTGCCAGCAAAGGACGCATGAGAGACTACAACTATGGCTACACCTTC
CDR3aa: CASKGRMRDYNYGYTF

j_gene: TRBJ2-3
v_gene: TRBV9
len: 13
abundance: -
d_gene: -
CDR3nt: TGTGCCAGCAGCGTCCTACTCACAGATACGCAGTATTTT
CDR3aa: CASSVLLTDTQYF

j_gene: TRBJ2-2
v_gene: TRBV7-3
len: 16
abundance: -
d_gene: TRBD1
CDR3nt: TGTGCCAGCAGCTTATTCCAGGGGGCTCGAACCGGGGAGCTGTTTTTT
CDR3aa: CASSLFQGARTGELFF

j_gene: TRBJ2-3
v_gene: TRBV6-4
len: 14
abundance: once
d_gene: TRBD2
CDR3nt: TGTGCCAGCAGTGAGGCGGGAGAGGCAGATACGCAGTATTTT
CDR3aa: CASSEAGEADTQYF

j_gene: TRBJ2-2
v_gene: TRBV7-2
len: 19
abundance: -
d_gene: TRBD2
CDR3nt: TGTGCCAGCAGTCCCCTCGCCGTGACTAGCGGGAGGGGCACCGGGGAGCTGTTTTTT
CDR3aa: CASSPLAVTSGRGTGELFF

j_gene: TRBJ2-7
v_gene: TRBV6-5
len: 15
abundance: -
d_gene: TRBD2
CDR3nt: TGTGCCAGCAGTTCCCTGACTAGCGGGATAGACGAGCAGTACTTC
CDR3aa: CASSSLTSGIDEQYF

j_gene: TRBJ2-3
v_gene: TRBV6-4
len: 15
abundance: -
d_gene: TRBD2
CDR3nt: TGTGCCAGCAGTGACTCGCTAGCGGCGGGAGGTACGCAGTATTTT
CDR3aa: CASSDSLAAGGTQYF

j_gene: TRBJ1-4
v_gene: TRBV28
len: 15
abundance: -
d_gene: TRBD1
CDR3nt: TGTGCCAGCAGCTCTGACAGGGGAGGTAATGAAAAACTGTTTTTT
CDR3aa: CASSSDRGGNEKLFF

j_gene: TRBJ2-7
v_gene: TRBV5-1
len: 14
abundance: -
d_gene: TRBD1
CDR3nt: TGCGCCAGCAGCCCGACGACAGGGACCTACGAGCAGTACTTC
CDR3aa: CASSPTTGTYEQYF

j_gene: TRBJ1-4
v_gene: TRBV28
len: 14
abundance: -
d_gene: -
CDR3nt: TGTGCCAGCAGTTTGCCGGGGGAAGCCCGAAAACTGTTTTTT
CDR3aa: CASSLPGEARKLFF

j_gene: TRBJ2-1
v_gene: TRBV5-8
len: 16
abundance: -
d_gene: TRBD2
CDR3nt: TGTGCCAGCAGCTTGCGGCGCGGGAGGGGGCCCGATGAGCAGTTCTTC
CDR3aa: CASSLRRGRGPDEQFF

j_gene: TRBJ1-1
v_gene: TRBV27
len: 14
abundance: -
d_gene: -
CDR3nt: TGTGCCAGCAGTCCGTTGGCCATGAACACTGAAGCTTTCTTT
CDR3aa: CASSPLAMNTEAFF

j_gene: TRBJ2-1
v_gene: TRBV7-3
len: 13
abundance: -
d_gene: TRBD2
CDR3nt: TGTGCCAGCGGAGCGGGGAGGGGCAATGAGCAGTTCTTC
CDR3aa: CASGAGRGNEQFF

j_gene: TRBJ2-3
v_gene: TRBV30
len: 15
abundance: few
d_gene: TRBD2
CDR3nt: TGTGCCTGGAGTGTCAGCGCTAGCGGAACAGATACGCAGTATTTT
CDR3aa: CAWSVSASGTDTQYF

j_gene: TRBJ1-6
v_gene: TRBV27
len: 16
abundance: -
d_gene: TRBD1
CDR3nt: TGTGCCAGCAGTATTATAGGACAGGGGACGAATTCACCCCTCCACTTT
CDR3aa: CASSIIGQGTNSPLHF

j_gene: TRBJ1-1
v_gene: TRBV19
len: 12
abundance: -
d_gene: -
CDR3nt: TGTGCCAGTAAATCTGGACACACGCCCGCTTTCTTT
CDR3aa: CASKSGHTPAFF

j_gene: TRBJ1-5
v_gene: TRBV18
len: 16
abundance: -
d_gene: -
CDR3nt: TGTGCCAGCTCACCAAAGCGGACAGACCTCGGGCAGCCCCAGCATTTT
CDR3aa: CASSPKRTDLGQPQHF

j_gene: TRBJ2-5
v_gene: TRBV7-2
len: 14
abundance: -
d_gene: TRBD2
CDR3nt: TGTGCCAGCAGCCTTAGCGGGAGGACGGAGACCCAGTACTTC
CDR3aa: CASSLSGRTETQYF

j_gene: TRBJ2-1
v_gene: TRBV9
len: 15
abundance: -
d_gene: TRBD2
CDR3nt: TGTGCCAGCAGCGTCGGGACTAGCGGGTACAATGAGCAGTTCTTC
CDR3aa: CASSVGTSGYNEQFF

j_gene: TRBJ2-7
v_gene: TRBV7-9
len: 15
abundance: -
d_gene: -
CDR3nt: TGTGCCAGCAGCTTAGTCCAGGGAAGCTCCTACGAGCAGTACTTC
CDR3aa: CASSLVQGSSYEQYF

j_gene: TRBJ2-2
v_gene: TRBV9
len: 16
abundance: -
d_gene: -
CDR3nt: TGTGCCAGCACAGGAGGGGAAAAAGCGAACACCGGGGAGCTGTTTTTT
CDR3aa: CASTGGEKANTGELFF

j_gene: TRBJ1-4
v_gene: TRBV6-5
len: 14
abundance: -
d_gene: -
CDR3nt: TGTGCCAGCAGCCGGGTGTCAACTAATGAAAAACTGTTTTTT
CDR3aa: CASSRVSTNEKLFF

j_gene: TRBJ2-7
v_gene: TRBV7-2
len: 14
abundance: few
d_gene: -
CDR3nt: TGTGCCAGCAGCTTAGTGGGTCTAGCGAGGGAGCAGTACTTC
CDR3aa: CASSLVGLAREQYF

j_gene: TRBJ2-7
v_gene: TRBV19
len: 13
abundance: medium-sized
d_gene: -
CDR3nt: TGTGCCAGTAGTCCCCAACTGAGATACGAGCAGTACTTC
CDR3aa: CASSPQLRYEQYF

j_gene: TRBJ1-5
v_gene: TRBV7-9
len: 16
abundance: -
d_gene: -
CDR3nt: TGTGCCAGCAGCCCCAGGAGGCTCAATAGCAATCAGCCCCAGCATTTT
CDR3aa: CASSPRRLNSNQPQHF

j_gene: TRBJ1-6
v_gene: TRBV27
len: 12
abundance: -
d_gene: -
CDR3nt: TGTGCCAGCAGTTTTGGCAATTCACCCCTCCACTTT
CDR3aa: CASSFGNSPLHF

j_gene: TRBJ2-6
v_gene: TRBV28
len: 15
abundance: -
d_gene: TRBD1
CDR3nt: TGTGCCAGCAGCTTAGGGGGCGCCGGGGCCAACGTCCTGACTTTC
CDR3aa: CASSLGGAGANVLTF

j_gene: TRBJ2-1
v_gene: TRBV5-1
len: 19
abundance: -
d_gene: TRBD2
CDR3nt: TGCGCCAGCAGCCAATCCCTTTCCGGGACCGGGGCTAGCGGGAGGGAGCAGTTCTTC
CDR3aa: CASSQSLSGTGASGREQFF

j_gene: TRBJ2-3
v_gene: TRBV4-1
len: 17
abundance: -
d_gene: TRBD2
CDR3nt: TGCGCCAGCAGCCAAAAGGCGGGACTAGCGGGAGTCGATACGCAGTATTTT
CDR3aa: CASSQKAGLAGVDTQYF

j_gene: TRBJ2-7
v_gene: TRBV30
len: 12
abundance: -
d_gene: -
CDR3nt: TGTGCCTGGAGTTCCGCAGGGGCCGAGCAGTACTTC
CDR3aa: CAWSSAGAEQYF

j_gene: TRBJ2-5
v_gene: TRBV28
len: 15
abundance: -
d_gene: TRBD2
CDR3nt: TGTGCCAGCAGTTTCCGGGACTACCGAGGTGAGACCCAGTACTTC
CDR3aa: CASSFRDYRGETQYF

j_gene: TRBJ1-5
v_gene: TRBV28
len: 15
abundance: few
d_gene: -
CDR3nt: TGTGCCAGCAGCTCCCCCGAGTTAGGCAATCAGCCCCAGCATTTT
CDR3aa: CASSSPELGNQPQHF

j_gene: TRBJ2-7
v_gene: TRBV28
len: 16
abundance: -
d_gene: -
CDR3nt: TGTGCCAGCAGTTTACTCCCGGGCAGGGAGGAATACGAGCAGTACTTC
CDR3aa: CASSLLPGREEYEQYF

j_gene: TRBJ2-5
v_gene: TRBV5-1
len: 13
abundance: -
d_gene: -
CDR3nt: TGCGCCAGCAGCTTGGGGTCAGAAGAGACCCAGTACTTC
CDR3aa: CASSLGSEETQYF

j_gene: TRBJ2-1
v_gene: TRBV27
len: 16
abundance: -
d_gene: -
CDR3nt: TGTGCCAGCAGCCCTGGGGTGGAAAGGGGTTACAATGAGCAGTTCTTC
CDR3aa: CASSPGVERGYNEQFF

j_gene: TRBJ1-2
v_gene: TRBV5-1
len: 17
abundance: -
d_gene: TRBD1
CDR3nt: TGCGCCAGCAGCTCCCGGGCCCCGGGACAGGGAATCGGGGGCTACACCTTC
CDR3aa: CASSSRAPGQGIGGYTF

j_gene: TRBJ2-1
v_gene: TRBV7-3
len: 15
abundance: -
d_gene: -
CDR3nt: TGTGCCAGCAGCTCCGGGGTTGTGGGTTACAATGAGCAGTTCTTC
CDR3aa: CASSSGVVGYNEQFF

j_gene: TRBJ2-7
v_gene: TRBV20-1
len: 11
abundance: -
d_gene: -
CDR3nt: TGCAGTGCTAGAGGAACATACGAGCAGTACTTC
CDR3aa: CSARGTYEQYF

j_gene: TRBJ2-7
v_gene: TRBV5-1
len: 15
abundance: -
d_gene: TRBD1
CDR3nt: TGCGCCAGCAGCTTGGTTACAGGGGGCTCCTACGAGCAGTACTTC
CDR3aa: CASSLVTGGSYEQYF

j_gene: TRBJ2-3
v_gene: TRBV9
len: 16
abundance: -
d_gene: TRBD2
CDR3nt: TGTGCCAGCAGCTTTGAAGGGACTAGCGGCACAGATACGCAGTATTTT
CDR3aa: CASSFEGTSGTDTQYF

j_gene: TRBJ1-1
v_gene: TRBV19
len: 11
abundance: few
d_gene: -
CDR3nt: TGTGCCAGTAGTATTCGGGGGGAAGCTTTCTTT
CDR3aa: CASSIRGEAFF